A single TCR beta chain is shown here with its context. Its antigen is not known. This entry is derived from a study of lymphopenia after photon versus proton radiotherapy. Study-level findings and limits: Under photons, naive T cells and diversity fell while effector/memory populations rose.

Method: immunoSEQ multiplex PCR; TCRdb's copy keeps in-frame clones and lacks some. The table has 25,000 to 30,000 clones, 87% seen once. The TCR comes from a woman aged 55-69 years with cholangiocarcinoma. Some clones in this sample may be carry-over from other donors' samples. Specimen: peripheral blood, collected from a patient treated with proton-based radiotherapy.

The CDR3 sequence is CASSLMEGRNHYEQYF. The CDR3 DNA sequence: TGTGCCAGCAGCTTAATGGAAGGGCGGAACCACTACGAGCAGTACTTC. The chain has TRBV11-2 and TRBJ2-7; the D is unclear. V was shortened by 2 bases and J by 3 bases, with 17 bases between the two germline ends. CDR1 and CDR2 (germline): SGHAT, FQNNGV. The CDR3 consists of 16 residues. The full variable domain, with the rest looked up from reference TRBV11-2 and TRBJ2-7, is EAGVAQSPRYKIIEKRQSVAFWCNPISGHATLYWYQQILGQGPKLLIQFQNNGVVDDSQLPKDRFSAERLKGVDSTLKIQPAKLEDSAVYLCASSLMEGRNHYEQYFGPGTRLTVT.